The 20 T cell receptor beta chains presented below share a single source sample, sequenced in a study of PD-1 blockade in classical Hodgkin lymphoma. Relapse was seen in all patients after autologous stem cell transplantation, and brentuximab vedotin exposure was variable. TCRdb keeps only in-frame clones here, not all; method: immunoSEQ multiplex PCR. The data show around 91,000 clones, approximately 80% seen once. Sequencing was performed on peripheral blood mononuclear cells (PBMCs), taken before the second cycle of nivolumab. These receptors came from a human donor with classical Hodgkin lymphoma.

The chain joins TRBV27 to TRBJ2-7; D might be TRBD2 (5 bases). Trimming shortened V by 6 bases and J by 3 bases, and 12 bases separated the two germline ends. From germline, CDR1 is MNHEY and CDR2 SMNVEV (reference sequence). The CDR3 sequence is 13 residues long. The CDR3 here is CASRPLRDYEQYF. The CDR3 DNA is TGTGCCAGCAGGCCTCTCCGGGACTACGAGCAGTACTTC.

The chain carries TRBV7-9 and TRBJ2-5; 10 nucleotides line up with TRBD2. CDR3 length: 14 residues. J was trimmed by 4 bases and V by 1 base; bases with no gene match: 0. CDR1 is SEHNR and CDR2 is FQNEAQ in the germline V gene (reference sequence). CDR3: CASSLGLAGETQYF. Here the CDR3 DNA reads TGTGCCAGCAGCTTAGGACTAGCGGGAGAGACCCAGTACTTC.

V gene TRBV27 combines with J gene TRBJ2-5; a possible D gene is TRBD1 (6 bases). Trimming removed 5 bases at V and 5 bases at J, with 15 bases between. The CDR3 runs to 14 residues. From germline, CDR1 is MNHEY and CDR2 SMNVEV (reference sequence). This chain's CDR3 is CASSTQTGYETQYF. The DNA of the CDR3 is TGTGCCAGCAGTACCCAGACAGGTTACGAGACCCAGTACTTC.

The CDR3 protein is CASSLGPGLGYEQYF. The CDR3 nucleotides are TGTGCCAGCAGCTTAGGTCCGGGACTAGGGTACGAGCAGTACTTC. The chain uses TRBV7-6 and TRBJ2-7; TRBD2 aligns across 8 bases. CDR1 is SGHVS and CDR2 is FNYEAQ in the germline V gene. The CDR3 is made up of 15 amino acids. V trimming: 1 base; J trimming: 4 bases; junction bases outside the gene matches: 6.

The chain combines TRBV28 with TRBJ2-7, with D hard to call. Trimming took 3 bases from V and 5 from J, leaving 2 bases between them. CDR1 is MDHEN, CDR2 SYDVKM, per germline. This CDR3 contains 10 residues. Here the CDR3 DNA reads TGTGCCAGCAGTTTGCACGAGCAGTACTTC. This gives the protein CASSLHEQYF.

The genes are TRBV10-3 and TRBJ1-3; D ambiguous. The CDR3 totals 13 residues. Per germline, CDR1 ENHRY and CDR2 SYGVKD. V lost 10 bases and J 4 bases, leaving 14 bases between the germline ends. The DNA of the CDR3 is TGTGCCACCAACCAACTAGAAGGAAACACCATATATTTT. Translation: CATNQLEGNTIYF.

The chain links TRBV5-6 to TRBJ1-2; no clear D. Germline assignment: CDR1 SGHDT and CDR2 YYEEEE. The CDR3 has 13 residues. V lost 0 bases to trimming and J lost 7 bases, with 10 bases between them. CDR3 nucleotides: TGTGCCAGCAGCTTGGGCCCCTTCGGTGGCTACACCTTC. Its translation is CASSLGPFGGYTF.

The chain employs TRBV7-2 and TRBJ2-1; D gene unclear. V was cut by 1 base and J by 1 base, with 11 bases left in between. In germline, CDR1 is SGHTA, CDR2 FQGNSA. The CDR3 sequence is 16 residues long. CDR3 coding DNA: TGTGCCAGCAGCTTAGTTGCTACGGGTTCCTACAATGAGCAGTTCTTC. This sequence encodes CASSLVATGSYNEQFF.

There are many counts of this clone. The chain joins TRBV6-5 to TRBJ1-2; 7 positions match TRBD1. Trimming took 5 bases from V and 4 from J; bases not matched to a gene: 7. Germline CDR1 reads MNHEY; CDR2 reads SVGAGI. The CDR3 sequence is 14 residues long. DNA of the CDR3: TGTGCCAGCAGTGCTAGACAGGGCCGCTATGGCTACACCTTC. This sequence encodes CASSARQGRYGYTF.

V and J are TRBV9 and TRBJ2-7; D might be TRBD1 (6 bases). CDR3 length: 17 residues. The V and J ends lost 5 bases and 5 bases respectively, with 26 bases between them. Germline V gene lookup returns CDR1 SGDLS and CDR2 YYNGEE. This CDR3 reads CASRPSPAGDRVHEQYF. The CDR3 coding sequence is TGTGCCAGCAGGCCTTCGCCTGCAGGGGATCGAGTCCACGAGCAGTACTTC.

This clone has just a few counts. The V and J genes are TRBV6-5 and TRBJ2-7, with 9 positions matching TRBD2. CDR3 size: 14 residues. V shed 6 bases, J shed 7 bases, and the junction held 10 bases outside the gene matches. CDR1 and CDR2 (germline): MNHEY, SVGAGI. DNA for the CDR3: TGTGCCAGCAGCAGACCGGGACTAGCAGAGGAGCAGTACTTC. Amino acids: CASSRPGLAEEQYF.

This sequence joins TRBV4-2 and TRBJ2-1; D is perhaps TRBD1 (6 bases). V shed 4 bases and J shed 8 bases, with 15 bases lying between them. CDR3 length: 14 amino acids. Germline loops: CDR1 LGHNA, CDR2 YNFKEQ. Here the CDR3 DNA reads TGTGCCAGCAGCCGAGGGCAGGGGTGGGATGAGCAGTTCTTC. This sequence encodes CASSRGQGWDEQFF.

The V and J genes are TRBV29-1 and TRBJ2-1, with D unresolved. V gave up 7 bases and J gave up 5 bases, with 6 bases separating them. CDR3 length: 10 amino acids. Germline V gives CDR1 SQVTM, CDR2 ANQGSEA. The CDR3 coding sequence is TGCAGCGGATGGGACAATGAGCAGTTCTTC. The encoded protein is CSGWDNEQFF.

With respect to this clone: The sample carries other DNA sequences with the same CDR3. J is TRBJ2-6 and V is TRBV6-5, with a weak D call TRBD2 (5 bases). In germline, CDR1 is MNHEY, CDR2 SVGAGI. The CDR3 contains 15 residues. The V end was cut by 2 bases, the J end by 3 bases, with 8 bases between. The CDR3 sequence is CASSYEGRGANVLTF. DNA of the CDR3: TGTGCCAGCAGTTACGAGGGTCGTGGGGCCAACGTCCTGACTTTC.

The chain couples TRBV5-1 to TRBJ1-1; no definite D call. Trimming shortened V by 0 bases and J by 7 bases, and 10 bases separated the two germline ends. This CDR3 has 13 residues. The germline gives CDR1 SGHRS, CDR2 YFSETQ. Here the CDR3 DNA reads TGCGCCAGCAGCTTGGACGCAGCTGTTGAAGCTTTCTTT. Its protein product is CASSLDAAVEAFF.

This clone turned up a few times. The V gene is TRBV10-1, the J gene TRBJ2-6, with a tentative D call TRBD2 (6 bases). The CDR3 is 15 residues long. The germline V and J ends were trimmed by 3 bases and 1 base, with 7 bases remaining between them. The germline V gene encodes CDR1 WNHNN and CDR2 SYGVQD (reference sequence). The CDR3: CASSDGGSGANVLTF. CDR3 in DNA: TGCGCCAGCAGTGACGGGGGTTCTGGGGCCAACGTCCTGACTTTC.

The chain is built from TRBV7-8 and TRBJ2-1; no definite D call. V dropped 3 bases and J dropped 3 bases, with 15 bases sitting between them. The germline V gene encodes CDR1 SGHVS and CDR2 FQNEAQ. The CDR3 covers 16 residues. The CDR3 bases are TGTGCCAGCAGCTTGGGCCAAATCACAGTCTACAATGAGCAGTTCTTC. Its translation is CASSLGQITVYNEQFF. Looking up the rest from reference TRBV7-8 and TRBJ2-1 gives the full variable domain: GAGVSQSPRYKVAKRGQDVALRCDPISGHVSLFWYQQALGQGPEFLTYFQNEAQLDKSGLPSDRFFAERPEGSVSTLKIQRTQQEDSAVYLCASSLGQITVYNEQFFGPGTRLTVL.

The V call is TRBV13, the J call TRBJ2-1, with D tentatively TRBD2 (6 bases). CDR1 is PRHDT and CDR2 is FYEKMQ in the germline V gene (reference sequence). There are 13 residues in the CDR3. The V gene lost 1 base and the J gene lost 9 bases, with 10 bases spanning the gap. CDR3 sequence (DNA): TGTGCCAGCAGCTTAGTCGGGGGTGCTGAGCAGTTCTTC. Protein: CASSLVGGAEQFF.

This clone has just a few counts. The chain combines TRBV5-6 with TRBJ1-1; no firm D call. Germline values: CDR1 SGHDT, CDR2 YYEEEE. With 2 bases removed from V and 0 bases from J, the gap between germline ends came to 8 bases. The CDR3 totals 14 residues. The CDR3: CASSLGRVNTEAFF. The CDR3 DNA reads as TGTGCCAGCAGCTTAGGGAGGGTGAACACTGAAGCTTTCTTT.

The V and J genes are TRBV9 and TRBJ2-2, with unresolved D. Germline values: CDR1 SGDLS, CDR2 YYNGEE. V lost 0 bases, J lost 1 base, and 7 bases lay in between. This CDR3 is built from 15 residues. The DNA for the CDR3 is TGTGCCAGCAGCGTAGGCGTAATGAACACCGGGGAGCTGTTTTTT. Its translation is CASSVGVMNTGELFF.